The clone carrying this T cell receptor (beta chain) was found a few times. As yet, its antigen is unknown. These data come from a study of blood T cells in healthy people across ages. Study-level results: The study found more naive CD4+ cells and higher diversity in long-lived than aged donors.

A second PCR, run for roughly 7 to 12 cycles, used a sample-barcoded 5' primer plus a J-beta primer mix. MiXCR, applied by TCRdb to the 5' RACE reads, yields one record per CDR3 protein. Here the sample spans about 1 million distinct CDR3 sequences, under 55% being singletons. The CDR3 consists of 19 residues. Germline CDR1 SGHAT, CDR2 FQNNGV. This TCR came from an older woman in good health. The rearrangement uses TRBV11-2 and TRBJ2-5; TRBD2 matches at 15 bases. Gene TRBJ2-7 matches the end of the DNA better, so the J call may be wrong. Specimen: blood. The CDR3: CASSSAGLAGGPMRPEQYF. The CDR3 region has the DNA TGTGCCAGCAGCTCCGCCGGACTAGCGGGAGGGCCAATGCGACCCGAGCAGTACTTC.